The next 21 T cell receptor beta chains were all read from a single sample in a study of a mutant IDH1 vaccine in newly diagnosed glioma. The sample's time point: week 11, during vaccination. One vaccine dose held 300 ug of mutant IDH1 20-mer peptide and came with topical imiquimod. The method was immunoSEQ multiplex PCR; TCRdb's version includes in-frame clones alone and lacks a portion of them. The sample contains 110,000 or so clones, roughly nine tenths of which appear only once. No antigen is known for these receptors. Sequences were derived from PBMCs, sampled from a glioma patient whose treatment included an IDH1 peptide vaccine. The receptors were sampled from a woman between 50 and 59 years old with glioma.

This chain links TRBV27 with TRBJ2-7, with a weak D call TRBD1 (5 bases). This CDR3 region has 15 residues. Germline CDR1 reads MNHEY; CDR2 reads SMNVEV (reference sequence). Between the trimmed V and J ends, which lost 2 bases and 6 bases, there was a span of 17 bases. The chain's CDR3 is CASSLGLSGLREQYF. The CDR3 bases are TGTGCCAGCAGTTTAGGCCTCTCAGGGTTACGCGAGCAGTACTTC.

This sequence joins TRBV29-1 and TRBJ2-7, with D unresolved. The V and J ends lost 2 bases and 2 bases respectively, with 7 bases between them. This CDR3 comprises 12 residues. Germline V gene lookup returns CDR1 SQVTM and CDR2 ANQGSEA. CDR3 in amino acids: CSVESEPYEQYF. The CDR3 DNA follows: TGCAGCGTTGAATCGGAACCCTACGAGCAGTACTTC.

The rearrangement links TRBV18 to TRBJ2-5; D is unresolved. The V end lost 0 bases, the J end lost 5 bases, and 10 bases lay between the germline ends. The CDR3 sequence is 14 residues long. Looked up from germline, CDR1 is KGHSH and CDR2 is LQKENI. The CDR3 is CASSPPAKVETQYF. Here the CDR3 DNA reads TGTGCCAGCTCACCACCGGCGAAGGTGGAGACCCAGTACTTC. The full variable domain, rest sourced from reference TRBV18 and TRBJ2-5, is NAGVMQNPRHLVRRRGQEARLRCSPMKGHSHVYWYRQLPEEGLKFMVYLQKENIIDESGMPKERFSAEFPKEGPSILRIQQVVRGDSAAYFCASSPPAKVETQYFGPGTRLLVL.

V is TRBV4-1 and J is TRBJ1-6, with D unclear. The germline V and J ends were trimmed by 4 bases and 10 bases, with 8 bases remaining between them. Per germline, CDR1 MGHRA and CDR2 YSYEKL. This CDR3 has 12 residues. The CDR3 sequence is CASSLVGSPLHF. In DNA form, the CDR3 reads TGCGCCAGCAGCCTTGTGGGATCACCCCTCCACTTT.

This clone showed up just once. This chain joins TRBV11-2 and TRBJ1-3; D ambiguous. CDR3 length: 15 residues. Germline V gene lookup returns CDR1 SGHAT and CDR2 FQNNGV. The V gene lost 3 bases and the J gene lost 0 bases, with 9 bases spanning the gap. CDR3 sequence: CASSFQRGSGNTIYF. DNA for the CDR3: TGTGCCAGCAGCTTCCAACGGGGCTCTGGAAACACCATATATTTT.

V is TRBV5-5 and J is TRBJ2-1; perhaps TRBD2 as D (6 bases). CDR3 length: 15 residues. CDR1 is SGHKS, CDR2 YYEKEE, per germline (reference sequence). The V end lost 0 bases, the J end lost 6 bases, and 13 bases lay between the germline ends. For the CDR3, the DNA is TGTGCCAGCAGCTTGGGTACGGGAGTGGTCAATGAGCAGTTCTTC. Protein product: CASSLGTGVVNEQFF.

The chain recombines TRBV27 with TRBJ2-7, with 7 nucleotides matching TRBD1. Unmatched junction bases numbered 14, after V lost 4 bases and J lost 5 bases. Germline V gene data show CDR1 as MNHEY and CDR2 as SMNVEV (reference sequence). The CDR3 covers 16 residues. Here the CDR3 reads CASSSYPGQDINEQYF. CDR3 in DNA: TGTGCCAGCAGTTCCTACCCTGGACAGGACATCAACGAGCAGTACTTC.

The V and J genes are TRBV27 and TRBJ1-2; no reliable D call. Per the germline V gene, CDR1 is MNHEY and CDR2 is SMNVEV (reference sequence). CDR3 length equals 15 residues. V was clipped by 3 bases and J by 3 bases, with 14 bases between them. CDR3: CASSFAGPADYGYTF. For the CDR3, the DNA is TGTGCCAGCAGTTTTGCTGGGCCGGCAGACTATGGCTACACCTTC.

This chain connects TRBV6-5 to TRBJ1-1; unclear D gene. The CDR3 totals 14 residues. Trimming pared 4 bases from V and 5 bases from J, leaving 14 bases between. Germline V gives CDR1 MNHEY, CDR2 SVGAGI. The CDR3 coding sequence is TGTGCCAGCAGTTCCAGCGGTGGTGGGACTGAAGCTTTCTTT. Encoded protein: CASSSSGGGTEAFF.

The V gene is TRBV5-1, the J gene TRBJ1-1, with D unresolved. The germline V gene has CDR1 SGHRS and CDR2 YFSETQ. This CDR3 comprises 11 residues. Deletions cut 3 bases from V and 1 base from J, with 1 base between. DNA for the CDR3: TGCGCCAGCAGCTCGAACACTGAAGCTTTCTTT. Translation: CASSSNTEAFF.

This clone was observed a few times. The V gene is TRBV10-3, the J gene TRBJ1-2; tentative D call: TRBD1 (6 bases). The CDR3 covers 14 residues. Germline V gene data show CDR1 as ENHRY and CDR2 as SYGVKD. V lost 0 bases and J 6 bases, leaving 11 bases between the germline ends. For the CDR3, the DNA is TGTGCCATCAGTGAGTCCGGGGGGCCGGATGGCTACACCTTC. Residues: CAISESGGPDGYTF.

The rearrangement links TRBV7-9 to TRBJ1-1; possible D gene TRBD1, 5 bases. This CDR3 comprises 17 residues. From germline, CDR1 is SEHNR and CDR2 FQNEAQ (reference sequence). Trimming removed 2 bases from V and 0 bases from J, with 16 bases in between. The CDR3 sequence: CASSLQGSGFMNTEAFF. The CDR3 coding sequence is TGTGCCAGCAGCTTACAGGGATCTGGTTTTATGAACACTGAAGCTTTCTTT.

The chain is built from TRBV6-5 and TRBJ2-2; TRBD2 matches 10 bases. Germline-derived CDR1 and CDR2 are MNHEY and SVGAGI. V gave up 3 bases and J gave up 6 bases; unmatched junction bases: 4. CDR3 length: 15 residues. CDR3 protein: CASSYGTSEAGELFF. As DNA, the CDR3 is TGTGCCAGCAGTTATGGGACTAGCGAAGCCGGGGAGCTGTTTTTT.

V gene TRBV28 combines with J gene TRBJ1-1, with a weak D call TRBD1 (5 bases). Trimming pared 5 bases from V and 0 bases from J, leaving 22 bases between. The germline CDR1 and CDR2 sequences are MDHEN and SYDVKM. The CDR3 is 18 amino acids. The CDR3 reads CASSTAEGRFGMNTEAFF. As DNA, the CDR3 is TGTGCCAGCAGTACTGCTGAGGGGCGCTTTGGGATGAACACTGAAGCTTTCTTT.

The CDR3 sequence is CASSLARDLGTEAFF. The CDR3 DNA sequence: TGTGCCAGCAGCTTAGCGAGGGATTTGGGCACTGAAGCTTTCTTT. The chain joins TRBV7-8 to TRBJ1-1; D remains unclear. V gave up 0 bases and J gave up 4 bases, with 12 bases separating them. CDR3 length equals 15 residues. CDR1 is SGHVS and CDR2 is FQNEAQ in the germline V gene.

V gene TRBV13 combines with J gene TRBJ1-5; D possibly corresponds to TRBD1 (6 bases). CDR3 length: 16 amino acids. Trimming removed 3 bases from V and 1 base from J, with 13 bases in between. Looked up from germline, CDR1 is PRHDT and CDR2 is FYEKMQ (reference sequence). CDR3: CASSFSGALSNQPQHF. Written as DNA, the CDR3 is TGTGCCAGCAGCTTCTCAGGGGCGCTCAGCAATCAGCCCCAGCATTTT.

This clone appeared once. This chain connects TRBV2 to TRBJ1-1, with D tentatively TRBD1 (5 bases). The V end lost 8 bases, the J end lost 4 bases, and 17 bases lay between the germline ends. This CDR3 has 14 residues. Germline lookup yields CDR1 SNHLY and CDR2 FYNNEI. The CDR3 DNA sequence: TGTGCCAGCGTACAGGAGGGCGTGGGCACTGAAGCTTTCTTT. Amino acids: CASVQEGVGTEAFF.

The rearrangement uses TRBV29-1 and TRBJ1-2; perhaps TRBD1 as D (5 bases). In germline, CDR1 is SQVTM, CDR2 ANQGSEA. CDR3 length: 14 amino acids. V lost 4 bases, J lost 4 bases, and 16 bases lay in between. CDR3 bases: TGCAGCGTTGGGGGAGGGGCGCGTTCCTATGGCTACACCTTC. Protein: CSVGGGARSYGYTF.

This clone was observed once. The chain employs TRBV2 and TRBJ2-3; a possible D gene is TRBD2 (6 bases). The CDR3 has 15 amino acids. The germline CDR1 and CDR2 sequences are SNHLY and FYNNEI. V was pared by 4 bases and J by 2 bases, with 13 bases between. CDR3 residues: CASSVGLAATDTQYF. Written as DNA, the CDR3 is TGTGCCAGCAGTGTCGGCTTAGCGGCCACAGATACGCAGTATTTT.

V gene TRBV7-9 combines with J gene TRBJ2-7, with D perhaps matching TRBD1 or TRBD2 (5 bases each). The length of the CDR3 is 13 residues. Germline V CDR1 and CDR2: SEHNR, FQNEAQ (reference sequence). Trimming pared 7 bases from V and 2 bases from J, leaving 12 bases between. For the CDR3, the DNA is TGTGCCAGCACCCCCGGGGCCGCCTACGAGCAGTACTTC. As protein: CASTPGAAYEQYF.

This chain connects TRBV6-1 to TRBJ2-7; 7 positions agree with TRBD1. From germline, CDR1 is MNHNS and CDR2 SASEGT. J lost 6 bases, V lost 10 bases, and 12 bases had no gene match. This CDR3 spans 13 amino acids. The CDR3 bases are TGTGCCATCCACGACAGGGTAAAGCGCGAGCAGTACTTC. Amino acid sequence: CAIHDRVKREQYF.